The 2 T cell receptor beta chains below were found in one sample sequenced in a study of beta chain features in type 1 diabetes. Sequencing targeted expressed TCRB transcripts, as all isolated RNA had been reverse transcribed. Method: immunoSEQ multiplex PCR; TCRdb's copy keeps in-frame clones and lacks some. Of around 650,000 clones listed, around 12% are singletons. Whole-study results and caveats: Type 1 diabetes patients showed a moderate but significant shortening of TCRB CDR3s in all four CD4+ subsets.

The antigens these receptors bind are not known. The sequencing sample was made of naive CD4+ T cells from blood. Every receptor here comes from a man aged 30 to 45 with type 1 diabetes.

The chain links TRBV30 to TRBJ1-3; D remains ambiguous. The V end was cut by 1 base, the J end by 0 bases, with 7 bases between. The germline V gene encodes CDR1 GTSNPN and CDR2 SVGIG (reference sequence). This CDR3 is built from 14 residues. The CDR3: CAWSDLRSGNTIYF. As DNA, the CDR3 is TGTGCCTGGAGTGATTTACGCTCTGGAAACACCATATATTTT.

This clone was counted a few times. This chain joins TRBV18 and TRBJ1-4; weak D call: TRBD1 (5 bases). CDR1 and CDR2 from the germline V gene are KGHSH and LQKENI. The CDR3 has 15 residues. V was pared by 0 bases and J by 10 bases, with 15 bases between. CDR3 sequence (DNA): TGTGCCAGCTCACCACCCGGGACGGGGGGTGGAAAACTGTTTTTT. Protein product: CASSPPGTGGGKLFF. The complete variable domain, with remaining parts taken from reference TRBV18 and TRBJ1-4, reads NAGVMQNPRHLVRRRGQEARLRCSPMKGHSHVYWYRQLPEEGLKFMVYLQKENIIDESGMPKERFSAEFPKEGPSILRIQQVVRGDSAAYFCASSPPGTGGGKLFFGSGTQLSVL.